The 32 T cell receptor beta chains given below trace back to one sample, sequenced in a study of control samples from healthy donors and cancer patients. The repertoire was sequenced with immunoSEQ multiplex PCR; TCRdb's copy has only in-frame clones and lacks some. The repertoire includes about 98,000 clones, around three quarters of them detected once, and roughly a tenth sits in the top ten. Material for sequencing was blood. These receptors were taken from a woman in her twenties or thirties in good health.

The V call is TRBV11-2, the J call TRBJ1-2; unclear D gene. The germline gives CDR1 SGHAT, CDR2 FQNNGV. This CDR3 region has 15 residues. The V and J ends lost 0 bases and 6 bases respectively, with 14 bases between them. DNA of the CDR3: TGTGCCAGCAGCTTAGAAGACAATAGGGCTAATGGCTACACCTTC. The encoded protein is CASSLEDNRANGYTF.

This rearrangement joins TRBV6-5 to TRBJ2-3; D not resolved. Between the trimmed V and J ends, which lost 6 bases and 2 bases, there was a span of 15 bases. CDR3 length: 15 amino acids. Germline CDR1 reads MNHEY; CDR2 reads SVGAGI. The CDR3 DNA sequence: TGTGCCAGCAGGCCCGTCGGCAGCGTCACAGATACGCAGTATTTT. Its protein is CASRPVGSVTDTQYF.

This clone was seen only a few times. This chain joins TRBV5-1 and TRBJ2-2; 11 nucleotides agree with TRBD1. This CDR3 is 18 amino acids long. From germline, CDR1 is SGHRS and CDR2 YFSETQ. With V trimmed by 4 bases and J by 4 bases, 12 bases remained unmatched. DNA for the CDR3: TGCGCCAGCAGCATAGGGCCCGGGACAGGGGGAAGCACCGGGGAGCTGTTTTTT. Translation gives CASSIGPGTGGSTGELFF. Supplemented by reference TRBV5-1 and TRBJ2-2, the full variable domain reads KAGVTQTPRYLIKTRGQQVTLSCSPISGHRSVSWYQQTPGQGLQFLFEYFSETQRNKGNFPGRFSGRQFSNSRSEMNVSTLELGDSALYLCASSIGPGTGGSTGELFFGEGSRLTVL.

V is TRBV9 and J is TRBJ1-1; no clear D gene. Trimming took 0 bases from V and 5 from J, leaving 14 bases between them. The germline V gene encodes CDR1 SGDLS and CDR2 YYNGEE. This CDR3 is 15 amino acids long. The DNA of the CDR3 is TGTGCCAGCAGCGTAGTGACGGGGTTGGGTACTGAAGCTTTCTTT. This gives the protein CASSVVTGLGTEAFF.

The V call is TRBV2, the J call TRBJ2-3; D uncertain. CDR3 length: 11 amino acids. Per the germline V gene, CDR1 is SNHLY and CDR2 is FYNNEI. V lost 5 bases and J 6 bases, leaving 6 bases between the germline ends. The CDR3 spells CASSLRDTQYF. CDR3 nucleotide sequence: TGTGCCAGCAGTCTCAGGGATACGCAGTATTTT.

The chain combines TRBV7-2 with TRBJ2-1; TRBD2 matches 8 bases. Trimming at V came to 0 bases and at J to 3 bases, leaving 13 bases not matched to a gene. This CDR3 has 19 amino acids. Germline CDR1 SGHTA, CDR2 FQGNSA. CDR3 loop: CASSLAATSSGGIYNEQFF. CDR3 coding DNA: TGTGCCAGCAGCTTAGCCGCCACCTCCAGCGGGGGAATCTACAATGAGCAGTTCTTC.

In this sample, this clone turned up a few times. The chain links TRBV3-1 (or the pseudogene TRBV3-2) to TRBJ2-1, with no clear D. Trimming took 2 bases from V and 6 from J, leaving 8 bases between them. The CDR3 is 13 amino acids. The germline V gene has CDR1 LGHDT and CDR2 YNNKEL (reference sequence). The chain's CDR3 is CASSQSWGNEQFF. CDR3 DNA: TGTGCCAGCAGCCAATCTTGGGGCAATGAGCAGTTCTTC.

The chain has TRBV19 and TRBJ2-6, with D unresolved. CDR1 is LNHDA, CDR2 SQIVND, per germline (reference sequence). V was pared by 4 bases and J by 0 bases, with 10 bases between. The CDR3 length is 16 residues. The CDR3 DNA reads as TGTGCCAGTAGTACCTATCAAAACTCTGGGGCCAACGTCCTGACTTTC. Translated, it gives CASSTYQNSGANVLTF.

This clone appeared a few times. The rearrangement uses TRBV5-1 and TRBJ2-3, with D maybe TRBD2 (5 bases). Per the germline V gene, CDR1 is SGHRS and CDR2 is YFSETQ. With 5 bases removed from V and 0 bases from J, the gap between germline ends came to 10 bases. This CDR3 region has 14 residues. CDR3 loop: CASRRASSTDTQYF. The CDR3 DNA reads as TGCGCCAGCAGAAGGGCTAGCAGCACAGATACGCAGTATTTT.

The DNA of the CDR3 is TGTGCCAGCAGCATCGGAACAGCAAACACTGAAGCTTTCTTT. This codes for CASSIGTANTEAFF. The chain joins TRBV7-8 to TRBJ1-1; D ambiguous. Trimming shortened V by 5 bases and J by 2 bases, and 12 bases separated the two germline ends. The germline V gene has CDR1 SGHVS and CDR2 FQNEAQ. This CDR3 contains 14 residues.

The chain links TRBV6-1 to TRBJ2-7; TRBD2 agrees at 10 bases. CDR3 length: 16 residues. Germline V gives CDR1 MNHNS, CDR2 SASEGT. The junction had 9 bases not matched to a gene; V was cut back by 3 bases and J by 4 bases. The CDR3 DNA reads TGTGCCAGCAGTGACTTGAGGACTAGCGGAGCTTACGAGCAGTACTTC. This codes for CASSDLRTSGAYEQYF.

J is TRBJ2-5 and V is TRBV15, with no clear D. The V and J ends lost 11 bases and 1 base respectively, with 11 bases between them. Germline values: CDR1 LNHNV, CDR2 YYDKDF (reference sequence). The CDR3 is 12 residues long. CDR3 sequence (DNA): TGTGCCTCCTCCGGCGCCCAAGAGACCCAGTACTTC. This encodes CASSGAQETQYF.

J is TRBJ2-3 and V is TRBV3-1 (or the pseudogene TRBV3-2); TRBD2 matches at 12 bases. Germline lookup yields CDR1 LGHDT and CDR2 YNNKEL (reference sequence). V trimming: 1 base; J trimming: 8 bases; junction bases outside the gene matches: 1. This CDR3 has 14 residues. The CDR3 protein is CASSQASGGGTQYF. The DNA for the CDR3 is TGTGCCAGCAGCCAAGCTAGCGGGGGGGGTACGCAGTATTTT.

V is TRBV9 and J is TRBJ1-2, with D perhaps TRBD1 (6 bases). The CDR3 length is 14 residues. Germline CDR1 is SGDLS and CDR2 is YYNGEE. The V end was cut by 0 bases, the J end by 4 bases, with 10 bases between. The CDR3 nucleotides read TGTGCCAGCAGCGTAGACGGACAGAGCTATGGCTACACCTTC. Translating gives CASSVDGQSYGYTF.

V is TRBV6-2 or TRBV6-3 and J is TRBJ1-2, with D perhaps matching TRBD1 (5 bases). This CDR3 comprises 13 residues. Germline-derived CDR1 and CDR2 are MNHEY and SVGEGT. V was clipped by 6 bases and J by 3 bases, with 11 bases between them. The CDR3 region has the DNA TGTGCCAGCAGCACCGGGGCGCACTATGGCTACACCTTC. It yields the protein CASSTGAHYGYTF.

The chain recombines TRBV5-1 with TRBJ2-3; D possibly uses TRBD1 or TRBD2 (5 bases each). Germline lookup yields CDR1 SGHRS and CDR2 YFSETQ. The CDR3 is 16 amino acids. V was cut by 8 bases and J by 1 base, with 20 bases left in between. CDR3 loop: CASYVGGSRGTDTQYF. The CDR3 coding sequence is TGCGCCAGTTACGTTGGGGGTTCGAGGGGCACAGATACGCAGTATTTT.

V and J are TRBV19 and TRBJ2-3; perhaps TRBD2 as D (7 bases). V was cut by 2 bases and J by 2 bases, with 11 bases left in between. The CDR3 runs 15 residues. From germline, CDR1 is LNHDA and CDR2 SQIVND (reference sequence). CDR3 nucleotide sequence: TGTGCCAGTAGTATAAGGGGGGGGTCCACAGATACGCAGTATTTT. This encodes CASSIRGGSTDTQYF.

This rearrangement joins TRBV24-1 to TRBJ2-2; 8 nucleotides align to TRBD1. With V trimmed by 0 bases and J by 2 bases, 4 bases remained unmatched. This CDR3 is built from 17 residues. The V gene's germline CDR1 is KGHDR and CDR2 SFDVKD. CDR3 protein: CATSDLRQGLNTGELFF. Written as DNA, the CDR3 is TGTGCCACCAGTGATTTGAGACAGGGGCTAAACACCGGGGAGCTGTTTTTT.

V gene TRBV11-2 combines with J gene TRBJ2-4, with 9 bases identical to TRBD1. The CDR3 covers 17 residues. The J segment lost 1 base and the V segment lost 1 base, leaving 5 bases of the junction unmatched. The germline V gene has CDR1 SGHAT and CDR2 FQNNGV. Here the CDR3 DNA reads TGTGCCAGCAGCTTAGGACAGGGGGTCGGGGCCAAAAACATTCAGTACTTC. It encodes CASSLGQGVGAKNIQYF. The whole variable domain, filled in from reference TRBV11-2 and TRBJ2-4, reads EAGVAQSPRYKIIEKRQSVAFWCNPISGHATLYWYQQILGQGPKLLIQFQNNGVVDDSQLPKDRFSAERLKGVDSTLKIQPAKLEDSAVYLCASSLGQGVGAKNIQYFGAGTRLSVL.

The chain joins TRBV24-1 to TRBJ1-2, with D perhaps TRBD1 (6 bases). This CDR3 region has 14 residues. Germline-derived CDR1 and CDR2 are KGHDR and SFDVKD. V gave up 4 bases and J gave up 6 bases, with 14 bases separating them. The DNA for the CDR3 is TGTGCCACCAGTGAGGCGAGGGGGGACCATGGCTACACCTTC. Translated: CATSEARGDHGYTF.

Here the CDR3 reads CASSQEGGRVPDYGYTF. CDR3 DNA sequence: TGCGCCAGCAGCCAAGAGGGGGGTCGGGTACCCGACTATGGCTACACCTTC. The chain joins TRBV4-3 to TRBJ1-2, with D tentatively TRBD1 (5 bases). CDR1 is LGHNA and CDR2 is YSLEER in the germline V gene. The CDR3 consists of 17 residues. V shed 0 bases and J shed 3 bases, with 17 bases lying between them.

For this clone: A junction end diverges from the germline sequence, so it may reflect a read error. The rearrangement joins TRBV7-7 to TRBJ2-7; 7 bases fit TRBD1. The CDR3 has 13 amino acids. Germline V lookup: CDR1 SSHAT, CDR2 FNYEAQ (reference sequence). Here the CDR3 reads CASSRRDSLEQYF. In nucleotides, the CDR3 is TGTGCTAGCAGCCGCCGGGACAGTCTTGAGCAGTACTTC.

This chain joins TRBV11-1 and TRBJ2-1, with TRBD1 matching 7 bases. Looked up from germline, CDR1 is SGHAT and CDR2 is FQDESV (reference sequence). The V segment lost 4 bases and the J segment 0 bases; nucleotides outside the gene matches: 6. The CDR3 is made up of 16 amino acids. CDR3 DNA sequence: TGTGCCAGCAGCTATTTGGACAGGAGCTCCTACAATGAGCAGTTCTTC. As protein: CASSYLDRSSYNEQFF.

This sequence joins TRBV6-5 and TRBJ2-3, with D perhaps matching TRBD1 (6 bases). The germline V gene encodes CDR1 MNHEY and CDR2 SVGAGI. The CDR3 runs 15 residues. Trimming cost V 4 bases and J 0 bases, with 11 bases left between them. CDR3 residues: CASSLDSRSTDTQYF. Written as DNA, the CDR3 is TGTGCCAGCAGTTTGGACAGCCGAAGCACAGATACGCAGTATTTT.

This clone turned up a few times. The chain uses TRBV19 and TRBJ2-3, with 10 bases fitting TRBD2. With 6 bases clipped from V and 2 bases from J, the junction kept 5 bases outside the gene matches. CDR1 is LNHDA and CDR2 is SQIVND in the germline V gene (reference sequence). The CDR3 length is 15 residues. CDR3 nucleotides: TGTGCCAGTAGGCGGACTAGCGGTTACACAGATACGCAGTATTTT. Protein sequence: CASRRTSGYTDTQYF.

This clone was observed a handful of times. The chain has TRBV3-1 (or the pseudogene TRBV3-2) and TRBJ1-3, with 10 bases that match TRBD1. The CDR3 covers 16 residues. The J segment lost 4 bases and the V segment lost 0 bases, leaving 3 bases of the junction unmatched. Germline assignment: CDR1 LGHDT and CDR2 YNNKEL (reference sequence). CDR3 region: CASSQETGGSGNTIYF. CDR3 DNA: TGTGCCAGCAGCCAAGAGACAGGGGGCTCAGGAAACACCATATATTTT.

V gene TRBV5-6 combines with J gene TRBJ2-3, with D unclear. V gave up 1 base and J gave up 3 bases, with 6 bases separating them. CDR1 and CDR2 from the germline V gene are SGHDT and YYEEEE. This CDR3 contains 13 residues. CDR3 protein: CASSLRRTDTQYF. CDR3 nucleotide sequence: TGTGCCAGCAGCTTGCGGAGAACAGATACGCAGTATTTT.

The CDR3: CASKGGNTQYF. In DNA, the CDR3 is TGTGCCTCAAAAGGGGGGAATACGCAGTATTTT. The V and J genes are TRBV30 and TRBJ2-3; tentatively, D is TRBD1 or TRBD2 (6 bases each). Per germline, CDR1 GTSNPN and CDR2 SVGIG (reference sequence). The V end was cut by 7 bases, the J end by 7 bases, with 12 bases between. This CDR3 has 11 amino acids.

V and J are TRBV3-1 (or the pseudogene TRBV3-2) and TRBJ1-3; a possible D gene is TRBD1 (6 bases). Trimming stripped 4 bases from V and 3 bases from J, with 13 bases between. Germline values: CDR1 LGHDT, CDR2 YNNKEL (reference sequence). The CDR3 contains 15 residues. CDR3 protein: CASSRDGTSGNTIYF. Written as DNA, the CDR3 is TGTGCCAGCAGCCGGGACGGGACAAGTGGAAACACCATATATTTT.

The genes are TRBV9 and TRBJ2-1; tentative D call: TRBD1 (6 bases). Looked up from germline, CDR1 is SGDLS and CDR2 is YYNGEE. V lost 3 bases and J 7 bases, leaving 23 bases between the germline ends. CDR3 length: 17 residues. CDR3 sequence (DNA): TGTGCCAGCAGCGGTAGCCCATCGGACAGATATCTTAATGAGCAGTTCTTC. Encoded protein: CASSGSPSDRYLNEQFF. Variable domain in full (rest from reference TRBV9 and TRBJ2-1): DSGVTQTPKHLITATGQRVTLRCSPRSGDLSVYWYQQSLDQGLQFLIQYYNGEERAKGNILERFSAQQFPDLHSELNLSSLELGDSALYFCASSGSPSDRYLNEQFFGPGTRLTVL.

This rearrangement joins TRBV6-2 or TRBV6-3 to TRBJ1-2; D not certain. Per the germline V gene, CDR1 is MNHEY and CDR2 is SVGEGT. The CDR3 runs 16 residues. Trimming shortened V by 1 base and J by 2 bases, and 14 bases separated the two germline ends. The CDR3 reads CASSYWSLVSNYGYTF. As DNA, the CDR3 is TGTGCCAGCAGTTACTGGAGCCTCGTGTCGAACTATGGCTACACCTTC.

The V gene is TRBV2, the J gene TRBJ2-2; D is unresolved. This CDR3 contains 16 residues. CDR1 and CDR2 from the germline V gene are SNHLY and FYNNEI. Trimming removed 6 bases from V and 3 bases from J, with 17 bases in between. The CDR3: CASRSVMGRDTGELFF. The CDR3 DNA reads as TGTGCCAGCAGATCGGTAATGGGAAGGGACACCGGGGAGCTGTTTTTT.